The 29 T cell receptor beta chains below were found in one sample sequenced in a study of graft-versus-host responses after intestinal transplantation. Clones were sequenced by immunoSEQ multiplex PCR, and TCRdb holds only the in-frame ones, with some missing. The data contain approximately 32,000 clones, just under 95% of them seen just once; the ten biggest clones take up less than 0.85%. This specimen was PBMCs, taken 16 days after intestinal transplant. These receptor sequences come from a human patient who received an intestinal transplant, so some T cells may come from the graft donor.

V usage is TRBV28 and J usage is TRBJ2-7, with 10 bases that match TRBD2. The CDR3 length is 16 residues. V was pared by 5 bases and J by 2 bases, with 9 bases of the junction left unmatched. Per the germline V gene, CDR1 is MDHEN and CDR2 is SYDVKM. For the CDR3, the DNA is TGTGCCAGCAGTCTCGGTTACGGACTAGCGGCCTACGAGCAGTACTTC. This encodes CASSLGYGLAAYEQYF.

The rearrangement links TRBV7-9 to TRBJ2-1, with D perhaps TRBD1 (6 bases). Trimming removed 5 bases at V and 3 bases at J, with 11 bases between. This CDR3 has 14 amino acids. From germline, CDR1 is SEHNR and CDR2 FQNEAQ (reference sequence). The CDR3 region has the DNA TGTGCCAGCAGCCTAGACAGGTACTACAATGAGCAGTTCTTC. This sequence encodes CASSLDRYYNEQFF.

The chain has TRBV11-2 and TRBJ2-2; possibly TRBD1 or TRBD2 for D (6 bases each). V lost 1 base, J lost 7 bases, and 16 bases lay in between. This CDR3 comprises 16 residues. Germline lookup yields CDR1 SGHAT and CDR2 FQNNGV. CDR3 region: CASSLVPGARGGELFF. The CDR3 region has the DNA TGTGCCAGCAGCTTAGTACCGGGGGCTAGGGGCGGGGAGCTGTTTTTT.

The J gene is TRBJ2-1, the V gene TRBV9; D gene uncertain. CDR3 length: 14 residues. Germline CDR1 SGDLS, CDR2 YYNGEE. Trimming pared 0 bases from V and 7 bases from J, leaving 11 bases between. DNA of the CDR3: TGTGCCAGCAGCGTAGGGTTTTTTGGTAATGAGCAGTTCTTC. Translating it yields CASSVGFFGNEQFF.

CDR3: CASRGGGGSYTGELFF. The CDR3 region has the DNA TGTGCCAGCAGGGGAGGAGGAGGATCATACACCGGGGAGCTGTTTTTT. The chain couples TRBV27 to TRBJ2-2, with D tentatively TRBD2 (6 bases). Trimming removed 6 bases from V and 3 bases from J, with 17 bases in between. CDR3 size: 16 residues. Germline-derived CDR1 and CDR2 are MNHEY and SMNVEV (reference sequence).

The chain recombines TRBV7-8 with TRBJ2-3; no clear D gene. Trimming removed 3 bases from V and 6 bases from J, with 19 bases in between. In germline, CDR1 is SGHVS, CDR2 FQNEAQ. This CDR3 region has 16 residues. This CDR3 reads CASSFTPRPIVDTQYF. DNA for the CDR3: TGTGCCAGCAGCTTCACGCCCCGCCCTATTGTGGATACGCAGTATTTT.

The gene calls are TRBV4-1 and TRBJ2-5, with D possibly being TRBD1 or TRBD2 (5 bases each). This CDR3 has 14 amino acids. Looked up from germline, CDR1 is MGHRA and CDR2 is YSYEKL. V shed 5 bases and J shed 4 bases, with 14 bases lying between them. Here the CDR3 DNA reads TGCGCCAGCAGCTCCCGGGACCTCGGAGAGACCCAGTACTTC. The encoded protein is CASSSRDLGETQYF.

This clone has a single count. The junction departs from germline at one end; a sequencing error may be responsible. The CDR3 loop reads CASSQLIRDTEAFF. In nucleotides, the CDR3 is TGTGCCAGCAGCCAACTAATCAGGGATACTGAAGCTTTCTTT. V and J are TRBV4-1 and TRBJ1-1; a weak D match, TRBD1 (5 bases). The CDR3 totals 14 residues. CDR1 MGHRA and CDR2 YSYEKL come from the germline V gene.

In this sample, this clone turned up once. J is TRBJ1-2 and V is TRBV9, with TRBD1 matching 10 bases. J was trimmed by 8 bases and V by 4 bases; bases with no gene match: 8. Germline V gives CDR1 SGDLS, CDR2 YYNGEE. The CDR3 is made up of 14 amino acids. This CDR3 reads CASSPGTGATGYTF. The CDR3, as DNA: TGTGCCAGCAGCCCGGGGACAGGGGCTACGGGCTACACCTTC.

The chain couples TRBV6-6 to TRBJ1-1, with D uncertain. Germline V lookup: CDR1 MNHNY, CDR2 SVGAGI (reference sequence). Trimming took 2 bases from V and 8 from J, leaving 6 bases between them. The length of the CDR3 is 11 residues. Here the CDR3 reads CASSYLGEAFF. CDR3 bases: TGTGCCAGCAGTTACCTAGGGGAAGCTTTCTTT.

This chain joins TRBV9 and TRBJ2-2; D uncertain. V was trimmed by 0 bases and J by 3 bases, leaving 6 bases between them. The CDR3 runs to 14 residues. The germline V gene encodes CDR1 SGDLS and CDR2 YYNGEE. CDR3: CASSVEVDTGELFF. As DNA, the CDR3 is TGTGCCAGCAGCGTAGAGGTGGACACCGGGGAGCTGTTTTTT.

This sequence joins TRBV4-1 and TRBJ2-7; 8 nucleotides align to TRBD1. Germline V lookup: CDR1 MGHRA, CDR2 YSYEKL. CDR3 length equals 14 residues. With V trimmed by 4 bases and J by 0 bases, 2 bases remained unmatched. The CDR3 nucleotides are TGCGCCAGCAGCCCGGGGACAGGCTCCTACGAGCAGTACTTC. Translating gives CASSPGTGSYEQYF.

This chain uses TRBV27 with TRBJ1-1; D not resolved. The V gene's germline CDR1 is MNHEY and CDR2 SMNVEV (reference sequence). The CDR3 has 13 residues. The V end was cut by 2 bases, the J end by 1 base, with 5 bases between. CDR3 sequence (DNA): TGTGCCAGCAGTTTAACCAAGAACACTGAAGCTTTCTTT. It translates to CASSLTKNTEAFF.

This clone has just one count. The chain couples TRBV30 to TRBJ2-1; TRBD2 might be the D (6 bases). Trimming stripped 4 bases from V and 8 bases from J, with 18 bases between. CDR3 length: 14 residues. CDR1 and CDR2 from the germline V gene are GTSNPN and SVGIG (reference sequence). The CDR3 reads CAWNQLLGGDEQFF. Written as DNA, the CDR3 is TGTGCCTGGAACCAGCTGCTCGGGGGTGATGAGCAGTTCTTC.

The V call is TRBV6-1, the J call TRBJ2-7, with 12 nucleotides matching TRBD1. Losses at the gene ends were 4 bases for V and 4 bases for J; bases not matched to a gene: 5. Germline V gives CDR1 MNHNS, CDR2 SASEGT. This CDR3 comprises 15 residues. CDR3 in amino acids: CASSGGTGGPYEQYF. The CDR3 nucleotides are TGTGCCAGCAGTGGGGGGACAGGGGGCCCATACGAGCAGTACTTC.

The chain recombines TRBV28 with TRBJ2-1; D is perhaps TRBD2 (5 bases). V was clipped by 3 bases and J by 5 bases, with 17 bases between them. This CDR3 is built from 16 residues. Germline V gene lookup returns CDR1 MDHEN and CDR2 SYDVKM. For the CDR3, the DNA is TGTGCCAGCAGTTTGAGCTGGGAGTCGTCCGACAATGAGCAGTTCTTC. Translating it yields CASSLSWESSDNEQFF.

J is TRBJ1-1 and V is TRBV19; weak D call: TRBD1 (5 bases). The V gene lost 7 bases and the J gene lost 3 bases, with 15 bases spanning the gap. In germline, CDR1 is LNHDA, CDR2 SQIVND (reference sequence). This CDR3 comprises 14 residues. The DNA of the CDR3 is TGTGCCAGTACCCCGGGACCCTGGGACACTGAAGCTTTCTTT. This codes for CASTPGPWDTEAFF.

The V gene is TRBV6-5, the J gene TRBJ2-1; the D gene is possibly TRBD1 (5 bases). The germline CDR1 and CDR2 sequences are MNHEY and SVGAGI. Trimming left V 8 bases short and J 4 bases short, with 9 bases between. CDR3 size: 12 residues. The CDR3, as DNA: TGTGCCAGCGGGGCGGCTTACAATGAGCAGTTCTTC. The encoded protein is CASGAAYNEQFF.

The chain has TRBV10-2 and TRBJ2-3; 9 positions match TRBD2. The germline V gene has CDR1 WSHSY and CDR2 SAAADI. This CDR3 contains 13 residues. The ends lost 11 bases at V and 2 bases at J; junction bases unmatched: 5. DNA for the CDR3: TGCGCCGCTAGCGGGACTAACACAGATACGCAGTATTTT. Its protein product is CAASGTNTDTQYF.

This sequence joins TRBV27 and TRBJ2-7, with TRBD2 as a possible D gene (5 bases). Germline CDR1 reads MNHEY; CDR2 reads SMNVEV (reference sequence). Trimming stripped 4 bases from V and 1 base from J, with 14 bases between. This CDR3 has 15 amino acids. The CDR3 loop is CASSSVGGGSYEQYF. As DNA, the CDR3 is TGTGCCAGCAGTTCCGTGGGTGGCGGGTCCTACGAGCAGTACTTC.

V usage is TRBV28 and J usage is TRBJ2-7; 10 bases align to TRBD1. With 6 bases clipped from V and 1 base from J, the junction kept 9 bases outside the gene matches. The germline V gene encodes CDR1 MDHEN and CDR2 SYDVKM. CDR3 length: 16 amino acids. The CDR3 DNA is TGTGCCAGCAGCCTGACAGGGGGCGCGCAATCCTACGAGCAGTACTTC. As protein: CASSLTGGAQSYEQYF.

CDR3 protein: CASSLVAALAGGTYNEQFF. CDR3 in DNA: TGTGCCAGCAGCTTAGTCGCCGCACTAGCGGGAGGAACCTACAATGAGCAGTTCTTC. This chain uses TRBV7-9 with TRBJ2-1; 12 bases align to TRBD2. This CDR3 spans 19 amino acids. Germline CDR1 is SEHNR and CDR2 is FQNEAQ (reference sequence). The V gene end was trimmed by 1 base and the J gene end by 2 bases; junction bases not matched to a gene: 9.

The rearrangement links TRBV19 to TRBJ2-3; D possibly corresponds to TRBD2 (5 bases). The V and J ends lost 0 bases and 6 bases respectively, with 10 bases between them. Germline CDR1 LNHDA, CDR2 SQIVND (reference sequence). This CDR3 has 14 residues. This CDR3 reads CASSIDVGSDTQYF. As DNA, the CDR3 is TGTGCCAGTAGTATAGATGTAGGGAGCGATACGCAGTATTTT.

The chain recombines TRBV5-1 with TRBJ2-1; D possibly corresponds to TRBD1 (5 bases). CDR1 is SGHRS and CDR2 is YFSETQ in the germline V gene. This CDR3 region has 15 residues. V dropped 0 bases and J dropped 4 bases, with 11 bases sitting between them. CDR3 coding DNA: TGCGCCAGCAGCTTGGAGGGGCCTGGTTACAATGAGCAGTTCTTC. Protein: CASSLEGPGYNEQFF. The full variable domain, completed using reference TRBV5-1 and TRBJ2-1, is KAGVTQTPRYLIKTRGQQVTLSCSPISGHRSVSWYQQTPGQGLQFLFEYFSETQRNKGNFPGRFSGRQFSNSRSEMNVSTLELGDSALYLCASSLEGPGYNEQFFGPGTRLTVL.

The chain has TRBV14 and TRBJ2-4; no definite D call. The ends were cut back, 4 bases at V and 5 bases at J, with 18 bases in the middle. The germline V gene encodes CDR1 SGHDN and CDR2 FVKESK. This CDR3 contains 16 residues. Here the CDR3 reads CASSLMGSLVENIQYF. The CDR3 bases are TGTGCCAGCAGCCTGATGGGGTCGCTGGTCGAAAACATTCAGTACTTC.

The V and J genes are TRBV5-6 and TRBJ2-5; 7 nucleotides line up with TRBD1. The germline CDR1 and CDR2 sequences are SGHDT and YYEEEE. With 3 bases clipped from V and 0 bases from J, the junction kept 5 bases outside the gene matches. CDR3 size: 15 residues. This chain's CDR3 is CASSSIQGYQETQYF. CDR3 bases: TGTGCCAGCAGCTCGATACAGGGGTACCAAGAGACCCAGTACTTC.

The sample holds a few counts of this clone. The chain recombines TRBV5-1 with TRBJ1-2, with 9 nucleotides matching TRBD1. V shed 4 bases and J 3 bases; nucleotides not matched to a gene: 10. Germline CDR1 SGHRS, CDR2 YFSETQ. There are 16 residues in the CDR3. CDR3 DNA: TGCGCCAGCAGCCCCGGACAGGGGCCCTCTGACTATGGCTACACCTTC. Amino acid sequence: CASSPGQGPSDYGYTF.

This chain joins TRBV4-2 and TRBJ2-1; 8 nucleotides match TRBD2. V was pared by 1 base and J by 4 bases, with 3 bases of the junction left unmatched. Germline loops: CDR1 LGHNA, CDR2 YNFKEQ. CDR3 length equals 15 residues. CDR3 amino acids: CASSQGGTSYNEQFF. The CDR3 nucleotides are TGTGCCAGCAGCCAAGGCGGGACTAGTTACAATGAGCAGTTCTTC.

This chain connects TRBV6-1 to TRBJ2-3; D ambiguous. V was cut by 1 base and J by 1 base, with 9 bases left in between. Germline values: CDR1 MNHNS, CDR2 SASEGT. The CDR3 sequence is 15 residues long. CDR3 nucleotide sequence: TGTGCCAGCAGTGAAGAAGCTCCCCGCACAGATACGCAGTATTTT. It translates to CASSEEAPRTDTQYF.